These T cell receptor beta chains were read from a single sample in a study of cytomegalovirus exposure and HLA in healthy donors. Assay used: immunoSEQ multiplex PCR; TCRdb lists only in-frame clones, some missing. The sample includes 95,000 to 150,000 clones, 73% of them seen just once. The sample consisted of PBMCs. Receptors were obtained from a man in his 60s in good health and CMV-seropositive. The CDR3 runs from the conserved cysteine through the conserved F or W. D genes are given only for firm matches. Size is omitted from some rows. Given values are once, few, many or a class for expanded clones.

clone_size	v_call	d_call	j_call	cdr3_aa	cdr3_nt
NA	TRBV28	NA	TRBJ2-7	CASSKEHFREQYF	TGTGCCAGCAGTAAGGAGCATTTTAGAGAGCAGTACTTC
few	TRBV15	TRBD1	TRBJ2-7	CATSRVTGGPYEQYF	TGTGCCACCAGCAGAGTCACAGGGGGCCCCTACGAGCAGTACTTC
NA	TRBV11-2	NA	TRBJ2-5	CASSRSSGTGRETQYF	TGTGCCAGCAGCCGATCCTCGGGCACGGGGAGAGAGACCCAGTACTTC
medium-sized	TRBV6-1	TRBD1	TRBJ1-1	CASSDLLGGDTQNTEAFF	TGTGCCAGCAGTGACCTTTTAGGGGGCGATACTCAGAACACTGAAGCTTTCTTT
NA	TRBV2	TRBD2	TRBJ2-5	CASSELATGGETQYF	TGTGCCAGCAGTGAACTGGCAACGGGGGGAGAGACCCAGTACTTC
NA	TRBV30	NA	TRBJ1-2	CAWGERDYGYTF	TGTGCCTGGGGGGAGAGGGACTATGGCTACACCTTC
medium-sized	TRBV2	TRBD2	TRBJ2-7	CASSVDGAYGGGEQYF	TGTGCCAGCAGTGTAGACGGGGCCTACGGGGGAGGGGAGCAGTACTTC
NA	TRBV9	NA	TRBJ1-6	CASSVERENSPLHF	TGTGCCAGCAGCGTAGAGCGGGAGAATTCACCCCTCCACTTT
NA	TRBV5-6	TRBD2	TRBJ2-3	CASSPLAGGITDTQYF	TGTGCCAGCAGCCCCTTGGCGGGGGGGATCACAGATACGCAGTATTTT
NA	TRBV10-3	NA	TRBJ2-1	CAISEGQFNEQFF	TGTGCCATCAGTGAGGGGCAATTCAATGAGCAGTTCTTC
once	TRBV18	NA	TRBJ2-6	CASSPPGVGANVLTF	TGTGCCAGCTCACCACCAGGGGTCGGGGCCAACGTCCTGACTTTC
NA	TRBV19	NA	TRBJ1-1	CASSIIRNTEAFF	TGTGCCAGTAGTATAATCAGAAACACTGAAGCTTTCTTT
NA	TRBV9	TRBD2	TRBJ2-2	CASSLLAGGPSGELFF	TGTGCCAGCAGCTTACTAGCGGGGGGGCCGTCCGGGGAGCTGTTTTTT
NA	TRBV2	TRBD1	TRBJ2-1	CASSSWTGSYNEQFF	TGTGCCAGCAGTTCTTGGACAGGCTCCTACAATGAGCAGTTCTTC
few	TRBV6-1	TRBD2	TRBJ2-7	CAILAGPYEQYF	TGTGCCATTTTAGCGGGGCCCTACGAGCAGTACTTC
NA	TRBV5-1	NA	TRBJ1-6	CASSLGDNYNSPLHF	TGCGCCAGCAGCTTGGGGGACAACTATAATTCACCCCTCCACTTT
NA	TRBV5-4	TRBD1	TRBJ1-2	CASSPGTGGYSGYGYTF	TGTGCCAGCAGCCCCGGGACAGGGGGTTACAGTGGGTATGGCTACACCTTC
NA	TRBV5-1	TRBD1	TRBJ2-1	CASSLMTGLNGEQFF	TGCGCCAGCAGCCTTATGACAGGGCTAAACGGGGAGCAGTTCTTC
NA	TRBV4-1	NA	TRBJ1-6	CASSQDLDPRSPLHF	TGCGCCAGCAGCCAAGACTTAGACCCCAGGTCACCCCTCCACTTT
NA	TRBV7-2	NA	TRBJ1-4	CASSPRATNEKLFF	TGTGCCAGCAGCCCGCGTGCAACTAATGAAAAACTGTTTTTT
few	TRBV6-5	TRBD1	TRBJ1-6	CASRSDRWDSPLHF	TGTGCCAGCAGATCGGACAGGTGGGATTCACCCCTCCACTTT
NA	TRBV6-6	TRBD1	TRBJ2-7	CASNPEPGQGAEQYF	TGTGCCAGCAATCCGGAGCCCGGACAGGGTGCCGAGCAGTACTTC
NA	TRBV6-1	TRBD2	TRBJ2-7	CASSERLAGDYEQYF	TGTGCCAGCAGTGAGAGACTAGCGGGGGACTACGAGCAGTACTTC
many	TRBV7-2	NA	TRBJ1-3	CASSRQQSGNTIYF	TGTGCCAGCAGCCGACAGCAGTCTGGAAACACCATATATTTT
NA	TRBV5-5	NA	TRBJ1-2	CASSSLSVNYGYTF	TGTGCCAGCAGCTCGCTTTCGGTCAACTATGGCTACACCTTC
NA	TRBV5-1	NA	TRBJ1-1	CASSGLTGSNTEAFF	TGCGCCAGCAGCGGGCTCACCGGCTCGAACACTGAAGCTTTCTTT
NA	TRBV7-3	NA	TRBJ2-3	CASSPNGGASGDTQYF	TGTGCCAGCAGCCCCAATGGGGGGGCTTCGGGAGATACGCAGTATTTT
NA	TRBV2	NA	TRBJ2-3	CASSALRLDHTQYF	TGTGCCAGCAGTGCCCTGAGACTCGATCATACGCAGTATTTT
NA	TRBV10-3	TRBD2	TRBJ2-1	CAIRDLAGVYNEQFF	TGTGCCATCAGAGATTTAGCGGGGGTTTACAATGAGCAGTTCTTC
NA	TRBV6-5	NA	TRBJ1-1	CASSSGWGADTEAFF	TGTGCCAGCAGTTCCGGGTGGGGCGCGGACACTGAAGCTTTCTTT
NA	TRBV5-4	NA	TRBJ1-4	CASRQGGVTNEKLFF	TGTGCCAGCAGGCAGGGAGGTGTCACTAATGAAAAACTGTTTTTT
few	TRBV7-3	NA	TRBJ1-1	CASSRGQNTEAFF	TGTGCCAGCAGCCGAGGCCAGAACACTGAAGCTTTCTTT
few	TRBV5-1	TRBD2	TRBJ2-3	CASSFSGGGTDTQYF	TGCGCCAGCAGCTTTAGCGGGGGAGGCACAGATACGCAGTATTTT
NA	TRBV11-2	NA	TRBJ1-4	CASSLVVTAYGEKLFF	TGTGCCAGCAGCTTAGTAGTGACGGCATACGGGGAAAAACTGTTTTTT
NA	TRBV19	TRBD1	TRBJ1-6	CASSKDRENSPLHF	TGTGCCAGTAGTAAGGACAGGGAAAATTCACCCCTCCACTTT
medium-sized	TRBV4-2	TRBD1	TRBJ2-7	CASSQSPGQGADEQYF	TGTGCCAGCAGCCAGTCTCCGGGACAGGGGGCGGACGAGCAGTACTTC
NA	TRBV13	NA	TRBJ1-2	CASSLGRGSYNYGYTF	TGTGCCAGCAGCTTAGGCAGGGGCAGCTACAACTATGGCTACACCTTC
NA	TRBV11-2	NA	TRBJ2-7	CASSLDSYYEQYF	TGTGCCAGCAGCTTAGATAGTTACTACGAGCAGTACTTC
NA	TRBV30	NA	TRBJ1-3	CAWSLGPNAGNTIYF	TGTGCCTGGAGTTTGGGCCCGAACGCGGGAAACACCATATATTTT
NA	TRBV2	TRBD2	TRBJ2-3	CATHSGLAVTDTQYF	TGTGCCACCCACTCGGGACTAGCGGTCACAGATACGCAGTATTTT
NA	TRBV30	NA	TRBJ1-1	CAWNPGEDTEAFF	TGTGCCTGGAATCCGGGAGAAGACACTGAAGCTTTCTTT
NA	TRBV27	NA	TRBJ2-3	CASSLRRGRTDTQYF	TGTGCCAGCAGTTTACGGCGGGGGCGGACAGATACGCAGTATTTT
once	TRBV7-9	NA	TRBJ2-6	CASSHSDNSGANVLTF	TGTGCCAGCAGTCATTCAGACAACTCTGGGGCCAACGTCCTGACTTTC
NA	TRBV5-1	TRBD1	TRBJ1-3	CASSWTGTGLLGNTIYF	TGCGCCAGCAGCTGGACCGGGACAGGGCTACTTGGAAACACCATATATTTT
NA	TRBV28	NA	TRBJ2-7	CASSLSSLRPYEQYF	TGTGCCAGCAGTTTATCGTCCCTGAGGCCCTATGAGCAGTACTTC
NA	TRBV5-8	TRBD1	TRBJ2-2	CASSPGTGETGELFF	TGTGCCAGCAGCCCCGGGACAGGGGAAACCGGGGAGCTGTTTTTT